This is a list of T cell receptor beta chains from one sample in a study of regulatory T cells in long-lasting Graves disease. TCRdb re-called the multiplex PCR reads through MiXCR, storing one row per CDR3 protein. The table has roughly 470,000 distinct CDR3 sequences, about 20% seen once. This sample comprised peripheral blood mononuclear cells (PBMCs), obtained when the disease was refractory, from a patient treated with antithyroid drugs. The receptors shown here come from a female donor with Graves disease. Each CDR3 is given with its conserved first and last residue. The D gene is left open where the match is weak. Only some rows state a clone size, as once, few, many or a class for expanded clones.

>13|TRBJ1-6|TRBV30|TRBD1|-
CAWQGGGNSPLHF
TGTGCCTGGCAGGGGGGGGGTAATTCACCCCTCCACTTT
>15|TRBJ2-3|TRBV11-2|TRBD1|few
CASSRQGAEADTQYF
TGTGCCAGCAGCCGCCAGGGGGCTGAGGCAGATACGCAGTATTTT
>12|TRBJ1-5|TRBV6-1|-|-
CASMKRNQPQHF
TGTGCCAGCATGAAACGCAATCAGCCCCAGCATTTT
>14|TRBJ2-7|TRBV9|-|-
CASSVELGSYEQYF
TGTGCCAGCAGCGTAGAATTAGGATCCTACGAGCAGTACTTC
>15|TRBJ2-2|TRBV7-8|-|many
CASSFLSGNTGELFF
TGTGCCAGCAGCTTCCTCAGCGGGAACACCGGGGAGCTGTTTTTT
>16|TRBJ1-6|TRBV7-3|-|-
CASSLPPWTDNSPLHF
TGTGCCAGCAGCTTACCACCTTGGACAGATAATTCACCCCTCCACTTT
>12|TRBJ1-1|TRBV6-2/TRBV6-3|-|many
CASRTGNTEAFF
TGTGCCAGCAGGACAGGGAACACTGAAGCTTTCTTT
>14|TRBJ2-7|TRBV30|TRBD1|few
CAWGWDRIAYEQYF
TGTGCCTGGGGTTGGGACAGAATAGCCTACGAGCAGTACTTC
>17|TRBJ2-2|TRBV7-2|-|many
CASSLGGRAPNTGELFF
TGTGCCAGCAGCTTAGGGGGTCGCGCTCCGAACACCGGGGAGCTGTTTTTT
>14|TRBJ1-1|TRBV11-2|-|few
CASSGPSRQTEAFF
TGTGCCAGCAGTGGTCCCAGTCGGCAAACTGAAGCTTTCTTT
>14|TRBJ2-5|TRBV5-1|-|few
CASSSTWEWETQYF
TGCGCCAGCAGCTCGACGTGGGAGTGGGAGACCCAGTACTTC
>12|TRBJ2-7|TRBV14|-|few
CASSHQEYEQYF
TGTGCCAGCAGCCACCAAGAATACGAGCAGTACTTC
>18|TRBJ2-2|TRBV11-2|TRBD1|few
CASSWGRGTGGDTGELFF
TGTGCCAGCAGCTGGGGACGAGGGACAGGGGGCGACACCGGGGAGCTGTTTTTT
>15|TRBJ1-2|TRBV6-1|TRBD1|many
CASVFTGTVIYGYTF
TGTGCCAGCGTTTTTACCGGGACAGTAATCTATGGCTACACCTTC
>14|TRBJ1-3|TRBV20-1|-|few
CSAGDLSSGNTIYF
TGCAGTGCTGGGGACCTGAGCTCTGGAAACACCATATATTTT
>15|TRBJ2-7|TRBV15|-|-
CATSRDLGSSYEQYF
TGTGCCACCAGCAGAGATCTGGGCAGCTCCTACGAGCAGTACTTC
>17|TRBJ2-4|TRBV6-2/TRBV6-3|-|-
CASSPRREIVAKNIQYF
TGTGCCAGCAGCCCCCGGAGAGAAATAGTAGCCAAAAACATTCAGTACTTC
>14|TRBJ1-5|TRBV28|-|many
CASKAAVANQPQHF
TGTGCCAGCAAAGCTGCGGTAGCAAATCAGCCCCAGCATTTT
>15|TRBJ1-6|TRBV7-9|TRBD1|-
CASSLEGTANSPLHF
TGTGCCAGCAGCTTAGAGGGGACAGCGAATTCACCCCTCCACTTT
>14|TRBJ2-5|TRBV7-9|TRBD1|many
CASSFTGGQETQYF
TGTGCCAGCAGCTTTACAGGGGGACAAGAGACCCAGTACTTC
>13|TRBJ2-3|TRBV9|-|-
CASSEVGLDTQYF
TGTGCCAGCAGCGAAGTAGGTCTGGATACGCAGTATTTT
>16|TRBJ2-6|TRBV6-2/TRBV6-3|-|few
CASSYSAVPGANVLTF
TGTGCCAGCAGTTACTCGGCCGTCCCTGGGGCCAACGTCCTGACTTTC